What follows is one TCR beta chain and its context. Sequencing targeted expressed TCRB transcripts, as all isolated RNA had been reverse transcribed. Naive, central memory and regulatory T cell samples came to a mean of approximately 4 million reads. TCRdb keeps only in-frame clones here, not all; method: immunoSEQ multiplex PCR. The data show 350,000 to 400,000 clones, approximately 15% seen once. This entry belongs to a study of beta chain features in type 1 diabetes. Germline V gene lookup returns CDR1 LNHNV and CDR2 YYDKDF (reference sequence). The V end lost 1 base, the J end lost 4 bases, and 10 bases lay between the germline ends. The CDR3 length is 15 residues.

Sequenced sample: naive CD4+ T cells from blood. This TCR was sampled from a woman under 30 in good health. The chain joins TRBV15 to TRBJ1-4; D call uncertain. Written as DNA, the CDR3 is TGTGCCACCAGCAGAGTAGGCAGACTTAATGAAAAACTGTTTTTT. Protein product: CATSRVGRLNEKLFF.